This TCR beta chain was sequenced for a study of OX40 agonist ivuxolimab in advanced cancers. About the study: Partial response was recorded in three patients: one hepatocellular carcinoma and two cutaneous melanoma cases.

Measured with immunoSEQ multiplex PCR; TCRdb has only the in-frame clones, and not every one. The sample contains about 140,000 clones, just over 90% of which appear only once. The CDR3 sequence is 14 residues long. Germline CDR1 and CDR2: SGHRS and YFSETQ. Trimming shortened V by 4 bases and J by 2 bases, and 10 bases separated the two germline ends. The chain carries TRBV5-1 and TRBJ1-3, with a possible D match to TRBD1 (6 bases). The clonotype originates from an adult with an advanced solid tumor such as melanoma, head and neck, liver or kidney cancer. The sequenced sample was CD4+ or CD8+ T cells sorted from blood, obtained in a trial of the OX40 agonist ivuxolimab. CDR3 in DNA: TGCGCCAGCAGCAGGGGGGAGGCTGGAAACACCATATATTTT. This sequence encodes CASSRGEAGNTIYF.